The clone carrying this T cell receptor beta chain showed up many times. Unique molecular identifier tags were affixed to discrete cDNA molecules. MiXCR, run by TCRdb on the 5' RACE reads, gives a single entry per CDR3 protein. This table has about 100,000 distinct CDR3 sequences, around 14% appearing once. The sample is drawn from a study of early T cells in non-severe SARS-CoV-2 infection. Study at large: Chains from this unsorted whole-blood bulk RNA could not be paired.

V dropped 4 bases and J dropped 4 bases, with 13 bases sitting between them. The CDR3 sequence is 14 residues long. The germline gives CDR1 WSHSY, CDR2 SAAADI. The receptor comes from an adult who was a healthcare worker with PCR-confirmed SARS-CoV-2 infection or an uninfected control (not recorded which). V gene TRBV10-2 combines with J gene TRBJ1-2; TRBD1 is a possible D gene (5 bases). Sequenced input: whole blood. Here the CDR3 reads CASSAEGLSYGYTF. In DNA form, the CDR3 reads TGCGCCAGCAGTGCGGAGGGGTTGTCCTATGGCTACACCTTC.